These 11 T cell receptor beta chains were all obtained from the same sample, sequenced in a study of OX40 agonist ivuxolimab in advanced cancers. Here immunoSEQ multiplex PCR was the method, and the copy in TCRdb shows in-frame clones only, minus some. In the table there are 65,000 to 85,000 clones, just over 90% of which are singletons. The sample consisted of CD4+ or CD8+ T cells sorted from blood, taken in a trial of the OX40 agonist ivuxolimab. These receptors were obtained from an adult with an advanced solid tumor such as melanoma, head and neck, liver or kidney cancer.

The genes are TRBV7-6 and TRBJ2-1; TRBD1 matches at 9 bases. J lost 1 base, V lost 4 bases, and 11 bases had no gene match. The CDR3 loop spans 18 amino acids. The V gene's germline CDR1 is SGHVS and CDR2 FNYEAQ. CDR3 sequence (DNA): TGTGCCAGCAGCTGGGACAGGGAGAGGGAAGGTTCCTACAATGAGCAGTTCTTC. It yields the protein CASSWDREREGSYNEQFF.

V gene TRBV28 combines with J gene TRBJ2-1, with unresolved D. Germline V gives CDR1 MDHEN, CDR2 SYDVKM. The CDR3 consists of 10 residues. Between the trimmed V and J ends, which lost 3 bases and 9 bases, there was a span of 3 bases. CDR3 residues: CASSLGEQFF. The CDR3 coding sequence is TGTGCCAGCAGTTTGGGTGAGCAGTTCTTC.

The chain combines TRBV10-3 with TRBJ2-5; 8 nucleotides match TRBD2. This CDR3 has 14 amino acids. Per the germline V gene, CDR1 is ENHRY and CDR2 is SYGVKD. The trim removed 5 bases at V and 1 base at J, leaving 3 bases unmatched. As DNA, the CDR3 is TGTGCCATCAGTTCAGCGGGGGCCCAAGAGACCCAGTACTTC. Residues: CAISSAGAQETQYF.

The rearrangement links TRBV27 to TRBJ2-7, with a possible D match to TRBD1 (5 bases). The length of the CDR3 is 13 residues. Trimming pared 5 bases from V and 3 bases from J, leaving 11 bases between. CDR1 and CDR2 (germline): MNHEY, SMNVEV (reference sequence). The CDR3, as DNA: TGTGCCAGCAGTGAGGACAAATACTACGAGCAGTACTTC. Translated, it gives CASSEDKYYEQYF.

V is TRBV4-1 and J is TRBJ1-1; D possibly corresponds to TRBD1 (6 bases). The CDR3 contains 12 residues. Germline-derived CDR1 and CDR2 are MGHRA and YSYEKL. V was trimmed by 6 bases and J by 7 bases, leaving 12 bases between them. This CDR3 is CASRRGENEAFF. The CDR3 DNA is TGCGCCAGCAGGAGGGGGGAAAATGAAGCTTTCTTT.

The V call is TRBV5-1, the J call TRBJ2-2; D ambiguous. The V and J ends lost 1 base and 3 bases respectively, with 19 bases between them. The CDR3 runs 18 residues. From germline, CDR1 is SGHRS and CDR2 YFSETQ. The CDR3 region is CASSLFSLILGYTGELFF. CDR3 DNA sequence: TGCGCCAGCAGCTTGTTCTCCCTTATCCTGGGCTACACCGGGGAGCTGTTTTTT.

This sequence joins TRBV29-1 and TRBJ2-1; weak D call: TRBD2 (5 bases). V was shortened by 5 bases and J by 2 bases, with 7 bases between the two germline ends. The CDR3 contains 12 residues. Germline assignment: CDR1 SQVTM and CDR2 ANQGSEA. CDR3 amino acids: CSVLLAYNEQFF. The CDR3 bases are TGCAGCGTTTTACTAGCCTACAATGAGCAGTTCTTC.

This clone was seen only once. This chain uses TRBV27 with TRBJ2-2; D is unclear. The CDR3 contains 16 residues. Trimming cost V 3 bases and J 3 bases, with 14 bases left between them. Per germline, CDR1 MNHEY and CDR2 SMNVEV (reference sequence). The CDR3 DNA reads as TGTGCCAGCAGTTTGTTGGGTTCCAGTCACACCGGGGAGCTGTTTTTT. Amino acids: CASSLLGSSHTGELFF.

V and J are TRBV14 and TRBJ1-2; 11 nucleotides align to TRBD1. V trimming: 5 bases; J trimming: 7 bases; junction bases outside the gene matches: 6. Germline CDR1 and CDR2: SGHDN and FVKESK. This CDR3 has 14 residues. The CDR3 protein is CASSEGQGVGGYTF. CDR3 in DNA: TGTGCCAGCAGCGAGGGACAGGGGGTAGGTGGCTACACCTTC.

This clone has just one count. The gene calls are TRBV11-2 and TRBJ2-3; D uncertain. V was clipped by 1 base and J by 1 base, with 6 bases between them. The CDR3 consists of 14 residues. Germline V lookup: CDR1 SGHAT, CDR2 FQNNGV. The CDR3 DNA reads as TGTGCCAGCAGCTTAGTAGTGGGCACAGATACGCAGTATTTT. Amino acid sequence: CASSLVVGTDTQYF. Using reference TRBV11-2 and TRBJ2-3 for the parts outside the CDR3, the full variable domain is EAGVAQSPRYKIIEKRQSVAFWCNPISGHATLYWYQQILGQGPKLLIQFQNNGVVDDSQLPKDRFSAERLKGVDSTLKIQPAKLEDSAVYLCASSLVVGTDTQYFGPGTRLTVL.

V gene TRBV9 combines with J gene TRBJ2-1, with 7 bases lining up with TRBD2. CDR3 length equals 14 residues. CDR1 is SGDLS, CDR2 YYNGEE, per germline. The trim removed 4 bases at V and 6 bases at J, leaving 7 bases unmatched. CDR3 protein: CASSPRDYPNEQFF. The CDR3 DNA sequence: TGTGCCAGCAGCCCACGGGACTACCCCAATGAGCAGTTCTTC.